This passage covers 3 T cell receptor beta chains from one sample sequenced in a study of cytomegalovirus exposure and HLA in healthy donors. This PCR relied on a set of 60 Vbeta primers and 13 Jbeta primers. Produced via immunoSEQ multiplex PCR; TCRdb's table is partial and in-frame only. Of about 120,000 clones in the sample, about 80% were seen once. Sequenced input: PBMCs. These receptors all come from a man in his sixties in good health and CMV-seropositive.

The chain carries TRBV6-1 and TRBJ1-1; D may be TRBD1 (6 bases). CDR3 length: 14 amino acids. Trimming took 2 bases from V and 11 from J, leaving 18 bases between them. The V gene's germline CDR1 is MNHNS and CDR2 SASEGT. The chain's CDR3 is CASSEPGAREEAFF. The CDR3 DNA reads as TGTGCCAGCAGTGAACCAGGGGCAAGGGAAGAGGCTTTCTTT.

The CDR3, as DNA: TGCGCCAGCAGCTTGGCTGGGGGCGGCTTCTACGAGCAGTACTTC. Its translation: CASSLAGGGFYEQYF. The V gene is TRBV5-1, the J gene TRBJ2-7; D perhaps matches TRBD1 (6 bases). This CDR3 is 15 amino acids long. Germline V lookup: CDR1 SGHRS, CDR2 YFSETQ. V lost 0 bases to trimming and J lost 3 bases, with 13 bases between them.

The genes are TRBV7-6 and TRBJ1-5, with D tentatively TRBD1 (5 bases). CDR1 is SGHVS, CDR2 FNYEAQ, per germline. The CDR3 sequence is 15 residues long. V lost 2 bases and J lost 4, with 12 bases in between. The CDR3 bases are TGTGCCAGCAGCTTACGATCAGGGTGGAATCAGCCCCAGCATTTT. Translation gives CASSLRSGWNQPQHF.